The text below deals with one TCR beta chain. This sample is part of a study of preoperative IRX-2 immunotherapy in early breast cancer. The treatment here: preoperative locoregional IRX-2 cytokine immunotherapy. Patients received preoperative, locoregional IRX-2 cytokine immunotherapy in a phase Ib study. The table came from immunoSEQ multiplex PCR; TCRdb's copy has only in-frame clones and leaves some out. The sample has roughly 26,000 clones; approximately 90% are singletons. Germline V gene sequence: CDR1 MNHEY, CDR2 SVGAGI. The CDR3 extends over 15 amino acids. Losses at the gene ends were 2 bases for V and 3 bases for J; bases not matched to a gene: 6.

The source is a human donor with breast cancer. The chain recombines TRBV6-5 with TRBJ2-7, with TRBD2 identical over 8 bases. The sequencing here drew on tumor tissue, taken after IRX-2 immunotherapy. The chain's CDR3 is CASSYAQRGYYEQYF. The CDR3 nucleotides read TGTGCCAGCAGTTACGCCCAGCGGGGGTACTACGAGCAGTACTTC.